This TCR beta chain was profiled in a study of Ad26.COV2.S vaccination and SARS-CoV-2 variants. Points from the study as a whole: Responses of T cells in total may have been underestimated by the TCR breadth and depth analyses.

The count of this clone is one. Its antigen remains unidentified. Sequencing was performed with immunoSEQ multiplex PCR; in TCRdb, only in-frame clones are kept and a portion is missing. In the table there are hundreds of thousands of clones, roughly 91% of which are singletons. Treatment reported: 15 to 20 received Ad26.COV2.S at low or high dose, single or two shots; about 5 received placebo; per-sample allocation not given. The investigators took samples on day 63 after the first vaccine or placebo injection. This TCR was sampled from a person between 18 and 60 years old who received the Ad26.COV2.S COVID-19 vaccine or a placebo. The sequencing used peripheral blood, collected in a trial of Ad26.COV2.S vaccine versus placebo.

The CDR3 here is CASSLFSRGHYGYTF. The CDR3 DNA reads TGTGCCAGCAGTTTATTTAGCCGGGGGCACTATGGCTACACCTTC. V is TRBV28 and J is TRBJ1-2; possible D gene TRBD1, 6 bases. Per the germline V gene, CDR1 is MDHEN and CDR2 is SYDVKM. V was pared by 1 base and J by 3 bases, with 12 bases between. CDR3 size: 15 residues.